A single sample is the source of the 10 T cell receptor beta chains below, sequenced in a study of cytomegalovirus exposure and HLA in healthy donors. Vbeta (60) and Jbeta (13) primers were used in the PCR. Produced via immunoSEQ multiplex PCR; TCRdb's table is partial and in-frame only. The sample consists of more than 150,000 clones, approximately 88% of them appearing once. Input material: PBMCs. The receptors here all came from a boy younger than 10 in good health and CMV-seronegative.

The sample holds a few counts of this clone. The chain recombines TRBV10-2 with TRBJ2-7, with D possibly being TRBD1 (6 bases). The CDR3 is made up of 13 amino acids. CDR1 WSHSY and CDR2 SAAADI come from the germline V gene. Trimming stripped 10 bases from V and 3 bases from J, with 16 bases between. The CDR3 region has the DNA TGCGCCACGAGAGGGGGTTATGACTACGAGCAGTACTTC. Translation gives CATRGGYDYEQYF.

V and J are TRBV5-4 and TRBJ2-7; a weak D match, TRBD2 (5 bases). This CDR3 is built from 14 residues. V was cut by 0 bases and J by 2 bases, with 9 bases left in between. CDR1 and CDR2 from the germline V gene are SGHNT and YYREEE (reference sequence). The CDR3 loop is CASSLEIGAYEQYF. The CDR3, as DNA: TGTGCCAGCAGCTTGGAAATCGGGGCCTACGAGCAGTACTTC.

The chain employs TRBV2 and TRBJ2-7; 12 bases are shared with TRBD2. The germline V gene has CDR1 SNHLY and CDR2 FYNNEI. The CDR3 totals 13 residues. This CDR3 is CASNLESSGRAEV. Written as DNA, the CDR3 is TGTGCCAGCAATTTGGAATCTAGCGGGAGGGCCGAGGTC.

J is TRBJ2-5 and V is TRBV18; unclear D gene. Between the trimmed V and J ends, which lost 3 bases and 5 bases, there was a span of 25 bases. CDR1 and CDR2 from the germline V gene are KGHSH and LQKENI. CDR3 size: 18 residues. CDR3 in DNA: TGTGCCAGCTCACCCAGAGTGACTCCTAATCCTGGTAGGGAGACCCAGTACTTC. This encodes CASSPRVTPNPGRETQYF.

J is TRBJ2-3 and V is TRBV19, with 11 nucleotides matching TRBD2. Germline V gene data show CDR1 as LNHDA and CDR2 as SQIVND (reference sequence). The CDR3 totals 16 residues. J was trimmed by 6 bases and V by 3 bases; bases with no gene match: 8. CDR3 sequence (DNA): TGTGCCAGTAGTATGTCGACTAGCGGGGCGGTGGATACGCAGTATTTT. Translation gives CASSMSTSGAVDTQYF.

J is TRBJ2-3 and V is TRBV7-3; 10 positions match TRBD2. The J segment lost 5 bases and the V segment lost 6 bases, leaving 8 bases of the junction unmatched. Germline CDR1 is SGHTA and CDR2 is FQGTGA. This CDR3 is built from 15 residues. The CDR3 coding sequence is TGTGCCAGCAGGGGAGCGGGAGGGCCAGGAGATACGCAGTATTTT. This sequence encodes CASRGAGGPGDTQYF. Complete variable domain (other parts from reference TRBV7-3 and TRBJ2-3): GAGVSQTPSNKVTEKGKYVELRCDPISGHTALYWYRQSLGQGPEFLIYFQGTGAADDSGLPNDRFFAVRPEGSVSTLKIQRTERGDSAVYLCASRGAGGPGDTQYFGPGTRLTVL.

V gene TRBV6-6 combines with J gene TRBJ2-1; 13 bases align to TRBD2. Per germline, CDR1 MNHNY and CDR2 SVGAGI (reference sequence). The junction had 5 bases not matched to a gene; V was cut back by 8 bases and J by 7 bases. The length of the CDR3 is 14 residues. The DNA of the CDR3 is TGTGCCAGCGACCGGACTAGCGGGAGTAATGAGCAGTTCTTC. It specifies CASDRTSGSNEQFF.

The chain joins TRBV7-2 to TRBJ2-2; possible D gene TRBD2, 5 bases. In germline, CDR1 is SGHTA, CDR2 FQGNSA. This CDR3 has 14 residues. V shed 8 bases and J shed 0 bases, with 10 bases lying between them. The CDR3 is CASRYGANTGELFF. The CDR3 nucleotides read TGTGCCAGCCGGTACGGGGCGAACACCGGGGAGCTGTTTTTT. Together with reference TRBV7-2 and TRBJ2-2, the CDR3 gives the full variable domain: GAGVSQSPSNKVTEKGKDVELRCDPISGHTALYWYRQSLGQGLEFLIYFQGNSAPDKSGLPSDRFSAERTGGSVSTLTIQRTQQEDSAVYLCASRYGANTGELFFGEGSRLTVL.

The rearrangement uses TRBV9 and TRBJ1-2; no firm D call. The V and J ends lost 2 bases and 4 bases respectively, with 9 bases between them. In germline, CDR1 is SGDLS, CDR2 YYNGEE. This CDR3 is 13 amino acids long. The CDR3 here is CASSVTESYGYTF. The CDR3 region has the DNA TGTGCCAGCAGCGTCACAGAATCCTATGGCTACACCTTC.

The gene calls are TRBV20-1 and TRBJ1-1; D might be TRBD1 (5 bases). The CDR3 runs to 11 residues. V was pared by 6 bases and J by 8 bases, with 13 bases between. CDR1 and CDR2 (germline): DFQATT, SNEGSKA (reference sequence). The CDR3 region is CSAPTTAEAFF. DNA for the CDR3: TGCAGTGCACCGACGACAGCCGAAGCTTTCTTT.